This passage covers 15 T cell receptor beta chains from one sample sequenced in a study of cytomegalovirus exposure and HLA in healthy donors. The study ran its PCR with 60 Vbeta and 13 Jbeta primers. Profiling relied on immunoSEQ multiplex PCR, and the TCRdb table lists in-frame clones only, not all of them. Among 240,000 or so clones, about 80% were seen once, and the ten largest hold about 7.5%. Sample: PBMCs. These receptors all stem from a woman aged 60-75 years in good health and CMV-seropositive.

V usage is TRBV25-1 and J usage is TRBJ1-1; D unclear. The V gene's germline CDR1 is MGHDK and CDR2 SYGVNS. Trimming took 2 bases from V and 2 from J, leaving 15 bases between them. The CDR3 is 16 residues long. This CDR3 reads CASSEIGYSFNTEAFF. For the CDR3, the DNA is TGTGCCAGCAGTGAAATCGGCTACAGTTTCAACACTGAAGCTTTCTTT.

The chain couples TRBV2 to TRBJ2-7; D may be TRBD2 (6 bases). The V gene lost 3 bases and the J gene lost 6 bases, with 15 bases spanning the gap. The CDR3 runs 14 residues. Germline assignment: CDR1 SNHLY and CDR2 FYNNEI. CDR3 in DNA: TGTGCCAGCAGTGAGGCGAGACTAGAAGTCGAGCAGTACTTC. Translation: CASSEARLEVEQYF.

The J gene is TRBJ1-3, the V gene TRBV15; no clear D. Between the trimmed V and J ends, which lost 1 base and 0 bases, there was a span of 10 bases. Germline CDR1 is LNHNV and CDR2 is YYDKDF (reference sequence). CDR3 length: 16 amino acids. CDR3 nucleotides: TGTGCCACCAGCAGAGGTGGAGGGTACTCTGGAAACACCATATATTTT. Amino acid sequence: CATSRGGGYSGNTIYF.

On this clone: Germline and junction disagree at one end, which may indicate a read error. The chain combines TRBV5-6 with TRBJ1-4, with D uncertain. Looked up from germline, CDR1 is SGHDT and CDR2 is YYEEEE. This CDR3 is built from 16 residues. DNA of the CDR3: TGTGCCAGCAGCTTGGTGATCTCTGCAACTAATGAAAAACCGTTTTTT. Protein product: CASSLVISATNEKPFF.

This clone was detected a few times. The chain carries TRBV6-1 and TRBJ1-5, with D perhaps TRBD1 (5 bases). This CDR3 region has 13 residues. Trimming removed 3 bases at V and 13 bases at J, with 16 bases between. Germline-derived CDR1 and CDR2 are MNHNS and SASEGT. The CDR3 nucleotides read TGTGCCAGCAGTGACTGGGGCAACCCAGGACAGCATTTT. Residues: CASSDWGNPGQHF.

The CDR3 loop reads CSVGKAGAGANVLTF. The DNA for the CDR3 is TGCAGCGTCGGGAAAGCAGGGGCTGGGGCCAACGTCCTGACTTTC. V is TRBV29-1 and J is TRBJ2-6, with TRBD1 as a possible D gene (6 bases). The CDR3 totals 15 residues. The germline V and J ends were trimmed by 6 bases and 2 bases, with 14 bases remaining between them. Germline CDR1 SQVTM, CDR2 ANQGSEA.

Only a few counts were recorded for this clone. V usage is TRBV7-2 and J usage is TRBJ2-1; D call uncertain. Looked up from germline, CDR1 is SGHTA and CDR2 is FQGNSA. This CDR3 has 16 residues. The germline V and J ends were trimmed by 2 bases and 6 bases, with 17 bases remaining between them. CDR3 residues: CASSLSAGLSLNEQFF. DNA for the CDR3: TGTGCCAGCAGCTTATCGGCAGGCTTATCCCTCAATGAGCAGTTCTTC.

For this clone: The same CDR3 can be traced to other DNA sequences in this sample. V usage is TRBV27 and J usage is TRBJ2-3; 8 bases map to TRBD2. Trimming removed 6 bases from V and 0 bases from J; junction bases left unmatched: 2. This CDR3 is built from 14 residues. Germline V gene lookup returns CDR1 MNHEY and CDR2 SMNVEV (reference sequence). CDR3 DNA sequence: TGTGCCAGCAGGCGACTAGCGAGCACAGATACGCAGTATTTT. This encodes CASRRLASTDTQYF.

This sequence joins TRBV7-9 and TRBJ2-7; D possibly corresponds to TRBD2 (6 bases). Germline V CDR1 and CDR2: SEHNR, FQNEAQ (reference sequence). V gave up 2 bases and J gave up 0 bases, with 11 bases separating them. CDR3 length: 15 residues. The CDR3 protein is CASSLSGESSYEQYF. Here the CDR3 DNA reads TGTGCCAGCAGCTTATCGGGGGAGAGCTCCTACGAGCAGTACTTC.

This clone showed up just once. CDR3 nucleotide sequence: TGTGCCAGCAGCCTAAGCGGGTTGGAGGAACGCTATGGCTACACCTTC. Its translation is CASSLSGLEERYGYTF. The chain is built from TRBV11-2 and TRBJ1-2; D remains unclear. V was trimmed by 5 bases and J by 4 bases, leaving 20 bases between them. Germline CDR1 SGHAT, CDR2 FQNNGV. The CDR3 runs 16 residues.

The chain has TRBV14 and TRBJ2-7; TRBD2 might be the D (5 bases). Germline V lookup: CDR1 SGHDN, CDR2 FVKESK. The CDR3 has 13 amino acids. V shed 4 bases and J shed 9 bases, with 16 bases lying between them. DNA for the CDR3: TGTGCCAGCAGCCGCGGATTGGGGAGCGGGCAGTACTTC. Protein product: CASSRGLGSGQYF.

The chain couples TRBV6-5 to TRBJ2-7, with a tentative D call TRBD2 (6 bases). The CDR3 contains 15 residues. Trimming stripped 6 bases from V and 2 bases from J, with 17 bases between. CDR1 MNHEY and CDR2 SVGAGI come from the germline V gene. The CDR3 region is CASRTPLAEAYEQYF. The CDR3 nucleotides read TGTGCCAGCAGGACCCCATTAGCGGAGGCCTACGAGCAGTACTTC.

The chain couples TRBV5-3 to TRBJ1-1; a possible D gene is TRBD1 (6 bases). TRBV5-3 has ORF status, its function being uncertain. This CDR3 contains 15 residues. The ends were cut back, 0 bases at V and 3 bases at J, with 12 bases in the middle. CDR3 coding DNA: TGTGCCAGAAGCTTGGGTGGGGGCATTGACACTGAAGCTTTCTTT. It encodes CARSLGGGIDTEAFF.

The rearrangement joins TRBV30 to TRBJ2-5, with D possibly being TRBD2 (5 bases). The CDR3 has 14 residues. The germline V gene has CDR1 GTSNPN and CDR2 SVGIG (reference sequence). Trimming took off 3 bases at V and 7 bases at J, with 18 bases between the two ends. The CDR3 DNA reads TGTGCCTGGAGAAAAGCCGACGGACTTGGGACCCAGTACTTC. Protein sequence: CAWRKADGLGTQYF.

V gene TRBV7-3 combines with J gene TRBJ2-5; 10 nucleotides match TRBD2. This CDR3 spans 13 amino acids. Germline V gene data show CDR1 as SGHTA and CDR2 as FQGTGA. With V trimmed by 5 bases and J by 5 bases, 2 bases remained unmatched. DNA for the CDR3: TGTGCCAGCAGCCCGGGACTAGCGGAGACCCAGTACTTC. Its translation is CASSPGLAETQYF.